This T cell receptor (beta chain) is from a study of T cell responses to AZD1222 COVID-19 vaccine. CDR1 is SNHLY, CDR2 FYNNEI, per germline. This CDR3 comprises 15 residues. Trimming removed 8 bases at V and 0 bases at J, with 17 bases between. Assay used: immunoSEQ multiplex PCR; TCRdb lists only in-frame clones, some missing. The sample contains 100,000 to 150,000 clones, 65% to 90% of which appear only once. The starting material was peripheral blood, obtained 28 days after the second AZD1222 dose. The sequence was obtained from an adult who received the AZD1222 COVID-19 vaccine. The genes are TRBV2 and TRBJ2-7; D gene uncertain. The CDR3 loop is CASWSVIDVSYEQYF. Written as DNA, the CDR3 is TGTGCCAGCTGGTCTGTTATCGACGTCTCCTACGAGCAGTACTTC. Using reference TRBV2 and TRBJ2-7 for the parts outside the CDR3, the full variable domain is EPEVTQTPSHQVTQMGQEVILRCVPISNHLYFYWYRQILGQKVEFLVSFYNNEISEKSEIFDDQFSVERPDGSNFTLKIRSTKLEDSAMYFCASWSVIDVSYEQYFGPGTRLTVT.